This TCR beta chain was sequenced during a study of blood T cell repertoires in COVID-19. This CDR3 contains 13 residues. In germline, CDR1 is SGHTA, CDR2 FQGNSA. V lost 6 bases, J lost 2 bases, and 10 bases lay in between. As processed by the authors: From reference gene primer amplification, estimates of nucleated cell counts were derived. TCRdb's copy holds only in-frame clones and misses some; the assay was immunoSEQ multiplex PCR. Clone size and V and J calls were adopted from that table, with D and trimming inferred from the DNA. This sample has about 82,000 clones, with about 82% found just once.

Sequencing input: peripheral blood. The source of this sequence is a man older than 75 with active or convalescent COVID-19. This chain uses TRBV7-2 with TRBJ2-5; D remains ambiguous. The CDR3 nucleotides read TGTGCCAGCAGGAGAACAGTACAAGAGACCCAGTACTTC. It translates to CASRRTVQETQYF.